The 11 T cell receptor beta chains listed next were all sequenced from one sample in a study of blood T cell repertoires in COVID-19. Generated by immunoSEQ multiplex PCR, the TCRdb table keeps only in-frame clones and is missing some. The table has around 190,000 clones, 70% to 90% seen once. The sample taken for sequencing was peripheral blood. These receptors were obtained from a man aged 45 to 65 with COVID-19, enrolled during active disease.

The chain joins TRBV5-1 to TRBJ2-3; D may be TRBD2 (6 bases). The CDR3 consists of 14 residues. Germline CDR1 and CDR2: SGHRS and YFSETQ. V dropped 6 bases and J dropped 0 bases, with 11 bases sitting between them. The CDR3 DNA sequence: TGCGCCAGCACCGTAGGGACTAGCACAGATACGCAGTATTTT. This codes for CASTVGTSTDTQYF.

The chain employs TRBV7-6 and TRBJ2-1; 7 bases align to TRBD1. CDR1 is SGHVS, CDR2 FNYEAQ, per germline. The CDR3 has 14 residues. V lost 2 bases and J lost 8; bases outside the gene matches: 6. The CDR3 DNA follows: TGTGCCAGCAGCTTACAGGGGGTATTTGATGAGCAGTTCTTC. It is translated as CASSLQGVFDEQFF.

The gene calls are TRBV2 and TRBJ2-5; perhaps TRBD1 as D (6 bases). Germline V gene sequence: CDR1 SNHLY, CDR2 FYNNEI. V was pared by 5 bases and J by 6 bases, with 10 bases between. The CDR3 has 12 residues. CDR3 coding DNA: TGTGCCAGCAGTACAGGGATTAAGACCCAGTACTTC. Translating gives CASSTGIKTQYF.

The chain carries TRBV6-2 or TRBV6-3 and TRBJ1-3, with 7 positions matching TRBD1. CDR1 MNHEY and CDR2 SVGEGT come from the germline V gene. CDR3 length: 15 residues. J gave up 4 bases and V 0 bases, and 3 bases lay outside the gene matches. This CDR3 is CASSYSDRPGNTIYF. CDR3 nucleotides: TGTGCCAGCAGTTACTCGGACAGGCCCGGAAACACCATATATTTT.

The J gene is TRBJ1-5, the V gene TRBV7-2, with D possibly matching TRBD1 (5 bases). The CDR3 has 16 residues. The germline CDR1 and CDR2 sequences are SGHTA and FQGNSA. V was shortened by 5 bases and J by 2 bases, with 16 bases between the two germline ends. As DNA, the CDR3 is TGTGCCAGCAGCGAGACAGCGGGAGGACGCAATCAGCCCCAGCATTTT. Amino acids: CASSETAGGRNQPQHF.

The J gene is TRBJ2-3, the V gene TRBV9, with a tentative D call TRBD2 (6 bases). Germline V gives CDR1 SGDLS, CDR2 YYNGEE. The CDR3 covers 18 residues. Between the trimmed V and J ends, which lost 0 bases and 4 bases, there was a span of 21 bases. This chain's CDR3 is CASSVESGTSYPPDTQYF. The CDR3 nucleotides are TGTGCCAGCAGCGTAGAATCAGGGACTTCTTACCCCCCAGATACGCAGTATTTT. The whole variable domain, filled in from reference TRBV9 and TRBJ2-3, reads DSGVTQTPKHLITATGQRVTLRCSPRSGDLSVYWYQQSLDQGLQFLIQYYNGEERAKGNILERFSAQQFPDLHSELNLSSLELGDSALYFCASSVESGTSYPPDTQYFGPGTRLTVL.

V gene TRBV18 combines with J gene TRBJ2-1, with D hard to call. CDR3 length: 14 amino acids. Germline V gene sequence: CDR1 KGHSH, CDR2 LQKENI. The V and J ends lost 0 bases and 5 bases respectively, with 8 bases between them. CDR3 in amino acids: CASSPPSSDNEQFF. The CDR3 nucleotides read TGTGCCAGCTCACCACCCAGTTCCGACAATGAGCAGTTCTTC. The full variable domain, in which reference TRBV18 and TRBJ2-1 provide the parts outside the CDR3, is NAGVMQNPRHLVRRRGQEARLRCSPMKGHSHVYWYRQLPEEGLKFMVYLQKENIIDESGMPKERFSAEFPKEGPSILRIQQVVRGDSAAYFCASSPPSSDNEQFFGPGTRLTVL.

The V gene is TRBV5-1, the J gene TRBJ2-1; TRBD2 agrees at 11 bases. This CDR3 is built from 16 residues. V lost 5 bases, J lost 0 bases, and 4 bases stayed unmatched. CDR1 and CDR2 (germline): SGHRS, YFSETQ. The CDR3 reads CASSLAGGISYNEQFF. The CDR3 DNA reads as TGCGCCAGCAGTCTAGCGGGAGGCATCTCCTACAATGAGCAGTTCTTC.

The CDR3 region has the DNA TGTGCCTGGAGTAGACGACAGGGGTATGGCTACACCTTC. It yields the protein CAWSRRQGYGYTF. The rearrangement links TRBV30 to TRBJ1-2; 8 positions match TRBD1. The V gene's germline CDR1 is GTSNPN and CDR2 SVGIG (reference sequence). The CDR3 contains 13 residues. V shed 2 bases, J shed 5 bases, and the junction held 4 bases outside the gene matches.

The chain has TRBV11-2 and TRBJ2-5; TRBD1 is a possible D gene (6 bases). This CDR3 has 16 amino acids. Germline values: CDR1 SGHAT, CDR2 FQNNGV. V lost 3 bases and J lost 4, with 18 bases in between. The CDR3 DNA is TGTGCCAGCAGCTTCCCCCTGGGCAGGGGACGAGAGACCCAGTACTTC. Translating gives CASSFPLGRGRETQYF. Looking up the rest from reference TRBV11-2 and TRBJ2-5 gives the full variable domain: EAGVAQSPRYKIIEKRQSVAFWCNPISGHATLYWYQQILGQGPKLLIQFQNNGVVDDSQLPKDRFSAERLKGVDSTLKIQPAKLEDSAVYLCASSFPLGRGRETQYFGPGTRLLVL.

The chain has TRBV25-1 and TRBJ2-2, with 8 bases that match TRBD2. The CDR3 length is 16 residues. The V gene end was trimmed by 10 bases and the J gene end by 2 bases; junction bases not matched to a gene: 12. CDR1 and CDR2 from the germline V gene are MGHDK and SYGVNS. Here the CDR3 DNA reads TGTGCCACCGCGAGGTCCGGGGGGGCCAACACCGGGGAGCTGTTTTTT. Its protein product is CATARSGGANTGELFF.